These 21 T cell receptor beta chains originate from one sample sequenced in a study of cytotoxic CD8 clonotypes in ibrutinib-treated CLL. Repertoires were generated with immunoSEQ multiplex PCR, while TCRdb's copy carries only in-frame clones and drops some. This table has around 300,000 clones, almost 80% appearing once. Sequenced material: PBMCs, taken before ibrutinib treatment. The receptors come from a human donor with chronic lymphocytic leukemia.

The rearrangement joins TRBV4-1 to TRBJ2-1, with D perhaps matching TRBD2 (6 bases). Trimming removed 4 bases at V and 0 bases at J, with 13 bases between. CDR3 length equals 16 residues. From germline, CDR1 is MGHRA and CDR2 YSYEKL. CDR3 sequence: CASSLSGQSSYNEQFF. The CDR3 nucleotides read TGCGCCAGCAGCCTCAGCGGGCAGAGCTCCTACAATGAGCAGTTCTTC.

The gene calls are TRBV7-3 and TRBJ2-6; 13 nucleotides match TRBD2. V lost 5 bases, J lost 0 bases, and 4 bases stayed unmatched. The CDR3 is 18 residues long. CDR1 and CDR2 from the germline V gene are SGHTA and FQGTGA. The CDR3 DNA sequence: TGTGCCAGCAGCCCGAGGACTAGCGGGAGCTCTGGGGCCAACGTCCTGACTTTC. Translating gives CASSPRTSGSSGANVLTF.

J is TRBJ2-7 and V is TRBV5-6, with TRBD2 matching over 9 bases. This CDR3 is built from 16 residues. Germline V gives CDR1 SGHDT, CDR2 YYEEEE. Trimming at V came to 4 bases and at J to 5 bases, leaving 13 bases not matched to a gene. This CDR3 reads CASSPVGVAGGDEQYF. CDR3 DNA sequence: TGTGCCAGCAGCCCCGTCGGTGTGGCGGGAGGGGACGAGCAGTACTTC. Looking up the rest from reference TRBV5-6 and TRBJ2-7 gives the full variable domain: DAGVTQSPTHLIKTRGQQVTLRCSPKSGHDTVSWYQQALGQGPQFIFQYYEEEERQRGNFPDRFSGHQFPNYSSELNVNALLLGDSALYLCASSPVGVAGGDEQYFGPGTRLTVT.

This clone was found once. V and J are TRBV15 and TRBJ1-1, with D tentatively TRBD1 (5 bases). Trimming removed 2 bases at V and 5 bases at J, with 6 bases between. The CDR3 extends over 12 amino acids. CDR1 is LNHNV, CDR2 YYDKDF, per germline (reference sequence). In nucleotides, the CDR3 is TGTGCCACCAGCAGAAAGGGGACTGAAGCTTTCTTT. This gives the protein CATSRKGTEAFF.

This chain links TRBV12-5 with TRBJ2-7; 10 bases fit TRBD2. CDR1 LGHNT and CDR2 FRNRAP come from the germline V gene. Trimming cost V 5 bases and J 4 bases; bases outside gene matches: 8. This CDR3 has 15 residues. The CDR3: CASGGGLAHIYEQYF. Written as DNA, the CDR3 is TGTGCTAGTGGTGGGGGACTAGCGCATATATACGAGCAGTACTTC.

The J gene is TRBJ2-7, the V gene TRBV5-1; the D gene is possibly TRBD2 (5 bases). The CDR3 sequence is 14 residues long. Looked up from germline, CDR1 is SGHRS and CDR2 is YFSETQ. V lost 0 bases and J 1 base, leaving 8 bases between the germline ends. The CDR3 protein is CASSLDTGSYEQYF. CDR3 nucleotide sequence: TGCGCCAGCAGCTTGGACACGGGATCCTACGAGCAGTACTTC. Together with reference TRBV5-1 and TRBJ2-7, the CDR3 gives the full variable domain: KAGVTQTPRYLIKTRGQQVTLSCSPISGHRSVSWYQQTPGQGLQFLFEYFSETQRNKGNFPGRFSGRQFSNSRSEMNVSTLELGDSALYLCASSLDTGSYEQYFGPGTRLTVT.

This chain joins TRBV5-4 and TRBJ2-3; D uncertain. This CDR3 is built from 13 residues. Germline V CDR1 and CDR2: SGHNT, YYREEE (reference sequence). Trimming shortened V by 1 base and J by 4 bases, and 7 bases separated the two germline ends. CDR3 in amino acids: CASSLYSADTQYF. CDR3 nucleotides: TGTGCCAGCAGCTTGTACAGCGCAGATACGCAGTATTTT.

The chain links TRBV19 to TRBJ2-7, with 7 bases that match TRBD2. Germline loops: CDR1 LNHDA, CDR2 SQIVND (reference sequence). The CDR3 contains 15 residues. The trim removed 5 bases at V and 0 bases at J, leaving 7 bases unmatched. CDR3 coding DNA: TGTGCCAGTAGTTTCACGACTAGCTTCTCCTACGAGCAGTACTTC. Translated, it gives CASSFTTSFSYEQYF.

This chain uses TRBV19 with TRBJ1-1; D remains unclear. CDR1 and CDR2 from the germline V gene are LNHDA and SQIVND (reference sequence). This CDR3 contains 13 residues. V was shortened by 3 bases and J by 1 base, with 6 bases between the two germline ends. The CDR3 reads CASSIVRNTEAFF. The CDR3 DNA follows: TGTGCCAGTAGTATTGTCCGGAACACTGAAGCTTTCTTT.

The J gene is TRBJ2-7, the V gene TRBV6-5, with 8 bases identical to TRBD1. V shed 5 bases, J shed 0 bases, and the junction held 3 bases outside the gene matches. Germline loops: CDR1 MNHEY, CDR2 SVGAGI. This CDR3 has 14 residues. The CDR3 bases are TGTGCCAGCAGTATAGGGACAGGCTCCTACGAGCAGTACTTC. This codes for CASSIGTGSYEQYF.

The genes are TRBV15 and TRBJ2-7; 7 bases fit TRBD1. In germline, CDR1 is LNHNV, CDR2 YYDKDF (reference sequence). V dropped 4 bases and J dropped 0; count of bases not matched to a gene: 6. The CDR3 is 15 residues long. The CDR3 sequence is CATSTRTGASYEQYF. DNA for the CDR3: TGTGCCACCAGCACCCGGACAGGTGCCTCCTACGAGCAGTACTTC.

The chain recombines TRBV14 with TRBJ1-1; D is unresolved. The V gene lost 1 base and the J gene lost 1 base, with 10 bases spanning the gap. The germline V gene has CDR1 SGHDN and CDR2 FVKESK. This CDR3 spans 15 amino acids. DNA for the CDR3: TGTGCCAGCAGCCAAGGATGGGTTCGGAACACTGAAGCTTTCTTT. It translates to CASSQGWVRNTEAFF. Combining the CDR3 with reference TRBV14 and TRBJ1-1 gives the whole variable domain EAGVTQFPSHSVIEKGQTVTLRCDPISGHDNLYWYRRVMGKEIKFLLHFVKESKQDESGMPNNRFLAERTGGTYSTLKVQPAELEDSGVYFCASSQGWVRNTEAFFGQGTRLTVV.

This chain connects TRBV6-5 to TRBJ2-2; D is uncertain. The CDR3 sequence is 13 residues long. CDR1 MNHEY and CDR2 SVGAGI come from the germline V gene. Between the trimmed V and J ends, which lost 7 bases and 1 base, there was a span of 7 bases. The CDR3 DNA follows: TGTGCCAGCAAAAGAGGGAACACCGGGGAGCTGTTTTTT. Translating it yields CASKRGNTGELFF.

This clone has only one observation. The V call is TRBV5-1, the J call TRBJ2-7, with D perhaps TRBD2 (6 bases). The CDR3 consists of 14 residues. Germline V gene sequence: CDR1 SGHRS, CDR2 YFSETQ. V was pared by 0 bases and J by 0 bases, with 7 bases between. In nucleotides, the CDR3 is TGCGCCAGCAGCTTGGTCGGGAGCTCCTACGAGCAGTACTTC. Translation: CASSLVGSSYEQYF.

The J gene is TRBJ2-1, the V gene TRBV5-8; D not certain. CDR1 and CDR2 (germline): SGHTS, YDEGEE. CDR3 length: 10 residues. The V end lost 3 bases, the J end lost 8 bases, and 3 bases lay between the germline ends. The CDR3 protein is CASSSYEQFF. The CDR3 bases are TGTGCCAGCAGCTCCTATGAGCAGTTCTTC.

The chain links TRBV27 to TRBJ2-7; 10 bases are shared with TRBD2. V lost 6 bases to trimming and J lost 4 bases; unmatched junction nucleotides: 12. The germline V gene encodes CDR1 MNHEY and CDR2 SMNVEV (reference sequence). This CDR3 spans 16 amino acids. CDR3 bases: TGTGCCAGCAGCCCAAATCAACTAGCGGGATTATACGAGCAGTACTTC. Translation gives CASSPNQLAGLYEQYF.

This sequence joins TRBV27 and TRBJ2-2; 13 nucleotides agree with TRBD2. V was pared by 6 bases and J by 4 bases, with 11 bases of the junction left unmatched. CDR1 MNHEY and CDR2 SMNVEV come from the germline V gene (reference sequence). The CDR3 sequence is 18 residues long. The CDR3: CASSRGLAGVLSTGELFF. CDR3 bases: TGTGCCAGCAGCCGTGGACTAGCGGGAGTTCTGAGCACCGGGGAGCTGTTTTTT.

This chain links TRBV27 with TRBJ1-5; D possibly corresponds to TRBD1 (6 bases). The germline CDR1 and CDR2 sequences are MNHEY and SMNVEV (reference sequence). The CDR3 has 15 residues. Trimming took off 0 bases at V and 7 bases at J, with 13 bases between the two ends. CDR3 nucleotide sequence: TGTGCCAGCAGTTTATCCGGGGGGGCACAGCAGCCCCAGCATTTT. Its protein product is CASSLSGGAQQPQHF.

This clone has a single count. The genes are TRBV14 and TRBJ2-2, with 9 bases fitting TRBD2. This CDR3 region has 15 residues. J lost 7 bases, V lost 2 bases, and 5 bases had no gene match. CDR1 is SGHDN and CDR2 is FVKESK in the germline V gene. The CDR3 DNA is TGTGCCAGCAGCCAATCAAGCGGGAGGATCGGGGAGCTGTTTTTT. Protein sequence: CASSQSSGRIGELFF.

The chain uses TRBV6-5 and TRBJ2-5; 10 bases match TRBD2. The CDR3 has 15 residues. The V gene end was trimmed by 5 bases and the J gene end by 0 bases; junction bases not matched to a gene: 3. The germline gives CDR1 MNHEY, CDR2 SVGAGI. The CDR3 region has the DNA TGTGCCAGCAGTCTTAGCGGGAGGCACCAAGAGACCCAGTACTTC. The encoded protein is CASSLSGRHQETQYF.

This chain links TRBV10-3 with TRBJ1-2; tentatively, D is TRBD1 (5 bases). Germline CDR1 and CDR2: ENHRY and SYGVKD. V was pared by 0 bases and J by 5 bases, with 10 bases between. The CDR3 extends over 14 amino acids. The CDR3 coding sequence is TGTGCCATCAGTGAGTCGAGCCCAGGGTATGGCTACACCTTC. This encodes CAISESSPGYGYTF.